This T cell receptor beta chain emerged from a study of radiation and T cells in renal cell carcinoma. This CDR3 is 13 amino acids long. Germline CDR1 is PRHDT and CDR2 is FYEKMQ (reference sequence). Time point: blood 4 weeks post-SBRT, at nephrectomy. Treatment indicated: 15 Gy SBRT to primary tumor, nephrectomy 4 weeks later. TCRdb keeps only in-frame clones here, not all; method: immunoSEQ multiplex PCR. This table holds 65,000 or so clones, around 80% found once. The chain combines TRBV13 with TRBJ2-5; D is unresolved. The assigned J gene may be wrong: the sequence end matches TRBJ2-7 better. The sequence was collected from a man in his sixties with renal cell carcinoma. Here the sequenced sample was blood, taken from a patient whose treatment included radiotherapy and nephrectomy. The CDR3 here is CASSAPFTYEQYF. In DNA, the CDR3 is TGTGCCAGCAGCGCACCCTTCACCTACGAGCAGTACTTC.